This T cell receptor (beta chain) was recovered during a study of T-cell reconstitution after alpha-beta-depleted transplantation in children. Study results and caveats: Some patients showed high day-60 TCRbeta diversity, which derived from surviving recipient T cells and thymic progenitors. From newly produced T cells came most of the T-cell counts and diversity one year after transplant. Reportedly, only several hundred clones from non-depleted graft cells drove alpha-beta T-cell counts at about two months.

This clonotype was observed a handful of times. What it recognizes is unknown. Unique molecular identifiers were used in preparing the TCRbeta library. TCRdb passed the PCR reads through MiXCR, listing each CDR3 protein once. The sample holds about 580,000 distinct CDR3 sequences, over 20% seen once. Sequencing used PBMCs, obtained before TCRalphabeta/CD19-depleted stem cell transplant. This receptor was taken from a boy younger than two with Wiskott-Aldrich syndrome, due to receive a stem cell transplant.

The CDR3 region has the DNA TGCGCCAGCAGCTTGAAAGTACTAGCGGGAGGACCCAACTACAATGAGCAGTTCTTC. Residues: CASSLKVLAGGPNYNEQFF. The gene calls are TRBV5-1 and TRBJ2-1; TRBD2 agrees at 12 bases. There are 19 residues in the CDR3. V shed 1 base and J 3 bases; nucleotides not matched to a gene: 11. The germline V gene has CDR1 SGHRS and CDR2 YFSETQ. Using reference TRBV5-1 and TRBJ2-1 for the parts outside the CDR3, the full variable domain is KAGVTQTPRYLIKTRGQQVTLSCSPISGHRSVSWYQQTPGQGLQFLFEYFSETQRNKGNFPGRFSGRQFSNSRSEMNVSTLELGDSALYLCASSLKVLAGGPNYNEQFFGPGTRLTVL.